A selection of T cell receptor beta chains follows, all from one sample in a study of blood T cell repertoires in COVID-19. Libraries were prepared by immunoSEQ multiplex PCR; TCRdb keeps only in-frame clonotypes and omits some of them. The data hold some 160,000 clones, with approximately 86% observed a single time. The sample taken for sequencing was PBMCs or T cells enriched from blood (not recorded which). The receptors originated from a woman aged 40 to 50 who had recovered from COVID-19. The CDR3 runs from the conserved cysteine through the conserved F or W.

CDR3aa: CASSLGSTMNTEAFF; v_gene: TRBV5-1; j_gene: TRBJ1-1
CDR3aa: CAFFPGNTIYF; v_gene: TRBV30; j_gene: TRBJ1-3
CDR3aa: CASSVGDVGDREAFF; v_gene: TRBV9; j_gene: TRBJ1-1
CDR3aa: CASSEFWTGGAIGYTF; v_gene: TRBV6-1; j_gene: TRBJ1-2
CDR3aa: CASNQGRNNEQYF; v_gene: TRBV5-1; j_gene: TRBJ2-7
CDR3aa: CASSPGYGLRYEQYF; v_gene: TRBV3-1/TRBV3-2; j_gene: TRBJ2-7
CDR3aa: CASSLNHPGELFF; v_gene: TRBV7-8; j_gene: TRBJ2-2
CDR3aa: CASGLPTGGPNTEAFF; v_gene: TRBV12-5; j_gene: TRBJ1-1
CDR3aa: CASSRTGSANTGELFF; v_gene: TRBV5-1; j_gene: TRBJ2-2
CDR3aa: CASSEDRNSYEQYF; v_gene: TRBV11-3; j_gene: TRBJ2-7
CDR3aa: CASSPNYSYEQYF; v_gene: TRBV19; j_gene: TRBJ2-7
CDR3aa: CASSQLQVEGTEAFF; v_gene: TRBV4-1; j_gene: TRBJ1-1
CDR3aa: CASSLAGRGGDGYTF; v_gene: TRBV7-6; j_gene: TRBJ1-2
CDR3aa: CASSFSGGLTEAFF; v_gene: TRBV27; j_gene: TRBJ1-1
CDR3aa: CAISETGRSEQFF; v_gene: TRBV10-3; j_gene: TRBJ2-1
CDR3aa: CASSLRGGEQYF; v_gene: TRBV3-1/TRBV3-2; j_gene: TRBJ2-7
CDR3aa: CASSPGQVKSTDTQYF; v_gene: TRBV11-2; j_gene: TRBJ2-3
CDR3aa: CASSLDGGGRNEQFF; v_gene: TRBV5-4; j_gene: TRBJ2-1